The 8 T cell receptor beta chains in this list originate from one sample, sequenced in a study of somatic mutations in cytotoxic T cells in rheumatoid arthritis (dated by TCRdb to about 2017). The library was made by the immunoSEQ multiplex PCR assay. TCRdb stores this immuneACCESS table with in-frame sequences only. Part of the clones is absent; in the studies checked, under half of the shortfall reflects unresolved V genes, and no reason is known for the rest. The sample table contains 13,000 to 15,000 clones; only one count was recorded for roughly 82% of them. Clones ranked in the top ten supply about 29% of the sample. Sequenced: CD8+ T cells sorted from blood. These receptors were taken from an adult with rheumatoid arthritis.

The chain has TRBV5-1 and TRBJ1-4; the D is unclear. There are 16 residues in the CDR3. Trimming shortened V by 5 bases and J by 0 bases, and 14 bases separated the two germline ends. Germline V gives CDR1 SGHRS, CDR2 YFSETQ. The CDR3 loop is CASRTTSRATNEKLFF. As DNA, the CDR3 is TGCGCCAGCAGGACCACATCGCGCGCAACTAATGAAAAACTGTTTTTT.

The chain uses TRBV7-8 and TRBJ2-6; D not resolved. CDR3 length equals 15 residues. Trimming pared 5 bases from V and 2 bases from J, leaving 10 bases between. The germline V gene encodes CDR1 SGHVS and CDR2 FQNEAQ. The CDR3 DNA reads as TGTGCCAGCAGCCAACAAGAACCTGGGGCCAACGTCCTGACTTTC. Amino acid sequence: CASSQQEPGANVLTF.

The CDR3, as DNA: TGTGCCAGCAGCTTGTATAGCAATCAGCCCCAGCATTTT. Protein: CASSLYSNQPQHF. The rearrangement links TRBV5-5 to TRBJ1-5; D is undetermined. CDR1 is SGHKS and CDR2 is YYEKEE in the germline V gene (reference sequence). CDR3 length: 13 residues. V dropped 1 base and J dropped 0 bases, with 2 bases sitting between them. Based on the CDR3 plus reference TRBV5-5 and TRBJ1-5, the full variable domain is DAGVTQSPTHLIKTRGQQVTLRCSPISGHKSVSWYQQVLGQGPQFIFQYYEKEERGRGNFPDRFSARQFPNYSSELNVNALLLGDSALYLCASSLYSNQPQHFGDGTRLSIL.

The chain employs TRBV19 and TRBJ2-5, with D possibly TRBD1 on 5 matching bases. Germline-derived CDR1 and CDR2 are LNHDA and SQIVND (reference sequence). This CDR3 comprises 13 residues. Trimming took 6 bases from V and 7 from J, leaving 15 bases between them. The CDR3 DNA sequence: TGTGCCAGTAGCACTAAGACAGCTATGACCCAGTACTTC. Its protein product is CASSTKTAMTQYF.

The chain links TRBV28 to TRBJ2-5; a weak D match, TRBD1 (6 bases). The CDR3 spans 15 residues. The germline CDR1 and CDR2 sequences are MDHEN and SYDVKM. The V and J ends lost 4 bases and 5 bases respectively, with 17 bases between them. The CDR3 protein is CASSSSWTVGETQYF. The DNA of the CDR3 is TGTGCCAGCAGTTCCTCGTGGACAGTTGGGGAGACCCAGTACTTC. The variable domain in full, with the rest retrieved from reference TRBV28 and TRBJ2-5, is DVKVTQSSRYLVKRTGEKVFLECVQDMDHENMFWYRQDPGLGLRLIYFSYDVKMKEKGDIPEGYSVSREKKERFSLILESASTNQTSMYLCASSSSWTVGETQYFGPGTRLLVL.

This clone was seen a single time. The rearrangement uses TRBV7-9 and TRBJ2-7; weak D call: TRBD1 (5 bases). The CDR3 totals 14 residues. Trimming shortened V by 2 bases and J by 5 bases, and 13 bases separated the two germline ends. Germline CDR1 SEHNR, CDR2 FQNEAQ (reference sequence). CDR3 nucleotide sequence: TGTGCCAGCAGCTTACACCAGGGTATCCACGAGCAGTACTTC. It yields the protein CASSLHQGIHEQYF.

This rearrangement joins TRBV4-3 to TRBJ1-5; D remains ambiguous. The CDR3 runs 15 residues. Germline assignment: CDR1 LGHNA and CDR2 YSLEER. V gave up 0 bases and J gave up 3 bases, with 9 bases separating them. CDR3 sequence (DNA): TGCGCCAGCAGCCAAGATCATCGGGACAATCAGCCCCAGCATTTT. It yields the protein CASSQDHRDNQPQHF.

This chain connects TRBV19 to TRBJ2-2; D is perhaps TRBD1 or TRBD2 (5 bases each). CDR3 length equals 14 residues. CDR1 and CDR2 from the germline V gene are LNHDA and SQIVND (reference sequence). The germline V and J ends were trimmed by 7 bases and 1 base, with 10 bases remaining between them. The CDR3 sequence is CASTWGKNTGELFF. CDR3 nucleotides: TGTGCCAGTACTTGGGGGAAGAACACCGGGGAGCTGTTTTTT. Combining the CDR3 with reference TRBV19 and TRBJ2-2 gives the whole variable domain DGGITQSPKYLFRKEGQNVTLSCEQNLNHDAMYWYRQDPGQGLRLIYYSQIVNDFQKGDIAEGYSVSREKKESFPLTVTSAQKNPTAFYLCASTWGKNTGELFFGEGSRLTVL.